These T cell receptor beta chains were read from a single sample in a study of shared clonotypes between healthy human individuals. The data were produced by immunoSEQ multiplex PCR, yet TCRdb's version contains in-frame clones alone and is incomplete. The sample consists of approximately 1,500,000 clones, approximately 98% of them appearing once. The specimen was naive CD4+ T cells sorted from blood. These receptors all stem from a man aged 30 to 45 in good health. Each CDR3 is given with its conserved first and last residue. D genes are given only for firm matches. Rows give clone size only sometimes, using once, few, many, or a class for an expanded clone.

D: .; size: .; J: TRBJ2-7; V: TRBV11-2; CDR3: CASSHTPEQYF; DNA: TGTGCCAGCAGCCACACCCCCGAGCAGTACTTC
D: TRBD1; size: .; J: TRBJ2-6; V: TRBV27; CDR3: CASRPGQGISGANVLTF; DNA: TGTGCCAGCAGACCCGGACAGGGAATCTCTGGGGCCAACGTCCTGACTTTC
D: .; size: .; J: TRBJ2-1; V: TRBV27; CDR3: CTKRCGTYNEQFF; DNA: TGTACAAAGCGCTGCGGAACCTACAATGAGCAGTTCTTC
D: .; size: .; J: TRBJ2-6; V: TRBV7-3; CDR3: CASSPGRSSGANVLTF; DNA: TGTGCCAGCAGCCCCGGACGGAGCTCTGGGGCCAACGTCCTGACTTTC
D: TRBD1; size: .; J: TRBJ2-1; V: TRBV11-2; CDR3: CASSIDRGDEQFF; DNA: TGTGCCAGCAGCATCGACAGGGGGGATGAGCAGTTCTTC
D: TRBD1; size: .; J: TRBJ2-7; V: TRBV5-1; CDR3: CASSPRDSAYEQYF; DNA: TGCGCCAGCAGCCCCCGGGACAGCGCCTACGAGCAGTACTTC
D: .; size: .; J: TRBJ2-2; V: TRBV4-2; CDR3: CASSQEEGFANTGELFF; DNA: TGTGCCAGCAGCCAAGAGGAAGGTTTCGCGAACACCGGGGAGCTGTTTTTT
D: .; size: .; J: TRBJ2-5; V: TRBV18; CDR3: CASSPAPTSRVETQYF; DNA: TGTGCCAGCTCACCAGCGCCTACTAGCCGGGTTGAGACCCAGTACTTC
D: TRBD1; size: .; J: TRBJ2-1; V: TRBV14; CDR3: CASSRDRVSYNEQFF; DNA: TGTGCCAGCAGCCGTGACAGGGTGTCCTACAATGAGCAGTTCTTC
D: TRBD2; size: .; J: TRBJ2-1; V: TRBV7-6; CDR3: CASSSLAGSVPNEQFF; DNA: TGTGCCAGCAGTTCTCTAGCGGGTAGTGTCCCCAATGAGCAGTTCTTC
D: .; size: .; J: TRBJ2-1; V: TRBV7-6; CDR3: CASSLAPGRNEQFF; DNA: TGTGCCAGCAGCTTAGCACCGGGGAGGAATGAGCAGTTCTTC
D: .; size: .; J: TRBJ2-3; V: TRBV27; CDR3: CASSLRQMGTDTQYF; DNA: TGTGCCAGCAGTTTGCGGCAGATGGGCACAGATACGCAGTATTTT
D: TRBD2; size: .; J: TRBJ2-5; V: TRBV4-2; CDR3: CASSQGVQVAGEETQYF; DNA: TGTGCCAGCAGCCAAGGGGTCCAGGTAGCGGGGGAAGAGACCCAGTACTTC
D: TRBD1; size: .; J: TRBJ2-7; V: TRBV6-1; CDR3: CASTSQGARHEQYF; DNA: TGTGCCAGCACCTCACAGGGGGCGCGCCACGAGCAGTACTTC
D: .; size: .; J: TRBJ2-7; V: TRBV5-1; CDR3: CASSYGTAHYEQYF; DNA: TGCGCCAGCAGCTACGGGACGGCTCACTACGAGCAGTACTTC
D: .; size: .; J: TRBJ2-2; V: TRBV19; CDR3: CASTSGELLTGELFF; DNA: TGTGCCAGTACCTCGGGCGAGCTACTCACCGGGGAGCTGTTTTTT
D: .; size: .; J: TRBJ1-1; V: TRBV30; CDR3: CAWRVGFYGGTEAFF; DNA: TGTGCCTGGAGAGTCGGTTTCTATGGTGGCACTGAAGCTTTCTTT
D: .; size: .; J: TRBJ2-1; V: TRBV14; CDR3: CASSQDFAYNEQFF; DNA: TGTGCCAGCAGCCAAGACTTTGCCTACAATGAGCAGTTCTTC
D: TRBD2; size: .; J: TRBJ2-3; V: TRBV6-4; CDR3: CASSSSGFGDTQYF; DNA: TGTGCCAGCAGTTCTAGCGGGTTTGGGGATACGCAGTATTTT
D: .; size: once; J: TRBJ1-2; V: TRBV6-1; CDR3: CASSEALGQGRHGYTF; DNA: TGTGCCAGCAGTGAAGCGCTGGGGCAGGGCAGGCATGGCTACACCTTC
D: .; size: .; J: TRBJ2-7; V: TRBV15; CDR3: CATSPAGDEQYF; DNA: TGTGCCACCAGCCCCGCCGGGGACGAGCAGTACTTC
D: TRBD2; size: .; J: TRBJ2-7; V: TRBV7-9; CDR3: CASSWGGRRGKGSYEQYF; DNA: TGTGCCAGCAGCTGGGGCGGGAGAAGGGGTAAGGGGTCCTACGAGCAGTACTTC
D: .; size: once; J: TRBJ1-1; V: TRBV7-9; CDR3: CASSLEGITEAFF; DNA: TGTGCCAGCAGCTTAGAGGGAATCACTGAAGCTTTCTTT
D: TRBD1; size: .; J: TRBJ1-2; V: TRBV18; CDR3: CASSPRDSLNYGYTF; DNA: TGTGCCAGCTCCCCTAGGGACAGTTTAAACTATGGCTACACCTTC
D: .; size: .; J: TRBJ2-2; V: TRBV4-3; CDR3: CASSRKGGTGELFF; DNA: TGCGCCAGCAGCCGAAAGGGTGGCACCGGGGAGCTGTTTTTT
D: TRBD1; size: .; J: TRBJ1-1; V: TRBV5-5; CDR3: CASSYETPDRTTEAFF; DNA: TGTGCCAGCAGCTACGAAACCCCGGACAGGACTACTGAAGCTTTCTTT
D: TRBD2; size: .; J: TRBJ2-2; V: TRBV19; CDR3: CASSKGLAGVVTGELFF; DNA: TGTGCCAGTAGTAAGGGACTAGCGGGAGTAGTAACCGGGGAGCTGTTTTTT
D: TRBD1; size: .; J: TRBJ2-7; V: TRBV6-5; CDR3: CASSYSGQGNYEQYF; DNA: TGTGCCAGCAGTTACTCGGGACAGGGGAACTACGAGCAGTACTTC
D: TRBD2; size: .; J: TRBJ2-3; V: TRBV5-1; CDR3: CASSSGLAPGTDTQYF; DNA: TGCGCCAGCAGCTCGGGACTAGCCCCTGGCACAGATACGCAGTATTTT
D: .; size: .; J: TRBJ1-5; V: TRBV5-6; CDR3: CASSLPNQPQHF; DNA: TGTGCCAGCAGCTTGCCTAATCAGCCCCAGCATTTT
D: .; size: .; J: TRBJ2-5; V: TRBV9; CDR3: CASSARTGGTQYF; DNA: TGTGCCAGCAGCGCACGGACCGGGGGGACCCAGTACTTC
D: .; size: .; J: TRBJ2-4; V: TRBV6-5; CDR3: CASSRKRALSNIQYF; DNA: TGTGCCAGCAGTCGCAAGAGGGCCTTGTCAAACATTCAGTACTTC
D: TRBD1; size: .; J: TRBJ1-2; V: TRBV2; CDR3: CAGTGDDYGYTF; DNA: TGTGCCGGGACAGGGGACGACTATGGCTACACCTTC
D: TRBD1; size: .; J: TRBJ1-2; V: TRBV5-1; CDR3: CASSLVRDRGGGYTF; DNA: TGCGCCAGCAGCTTGGTACGGGACAGGGGTGGTGGCTACACCTTC
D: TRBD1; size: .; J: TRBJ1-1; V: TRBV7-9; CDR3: CASSPWDRVAEAFF; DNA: TGTGCCAGCAGCCCCTGGGACAGGGTCGCTGAAGCTTTCTTT
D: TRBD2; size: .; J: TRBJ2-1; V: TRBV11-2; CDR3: CASSLPASGEQFF; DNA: TGTGCCAGCAGCTTACCCGCTAGCGGGGAACAGTTCTTC
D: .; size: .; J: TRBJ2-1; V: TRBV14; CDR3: CASSQGLYNEQFF; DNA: TGTGCCAGCAGCCAGGGACTCTACAATGAGCAGTTCTTC